One sample yielded the 28 T cell receptor beta chains listed below, sequenced in a study of shared clonotypes between healthy human individuals. Only in-frame clones appear in the TCRdb table, and some are missing; sequencing was by immunoSEQ multiplex PCR. In the table there are roughly 2 million clones, 85% to 95% of which are singletons. The sequencing sample was made of naive CD4+ T cells sorted from blood. Subset here: CD45RA+ positively selected. The receptors were sampled from a man aged 18 to 29 in good health.

V is TRBV11-2 and J is TRBJ2-5; D unresolved. CDR3 length equals 15 residues. Germline CDR1 and CDR2: SGHAT and FQNNGV. Trimming removed 8 bases from V and 2 bases from J, with 18 bases in between. The CDR3 nucleotides read TGTGCCAGCGTCCTACAAGGGAAACCGCAAGAGACCCAGTACTTC. Translating gives CASVLQGKPQETQYF. Filled out from reference TRBV11-2 and TRBJ2-5, the complete variable domain reads EAGVAQSPRYKIIEKRQSVAFWCNPISGHATLYWYQQILGQGPKLLIQFQNNGVVDDSQLPKDRFSAERLKGVDSTLKIQPAKLEDSAVYLCASVLQGKPQETQYFGPGTRLLVL.

Turning to this clone: An end of the junction does not agree with germline; a read error may underlie this. The V call is TRBV9, the J call TRBJ2-6, with 7 bases identical to TRBD1. Germline loops: CDR1 SGDLS, CDR2 YYNGEE. The CDR3 spans 15 residues. CDR3 DNA: TGTGCCGGCAGCAATACAGGGGCTGGGGCCAACGTCCTGACTTTC. It codes for CAGSNTGAGANVLTF.

The gene calls are TRBV7-9 and TRBJ2-1, with D perhaps matching TRBD2 (5 bases). V was clipped by 1 base and J by 0 bases, with 10 bases between them. The CDR3 covers 16 residues. CDR1 is SEHNR and CDR2 is FQNEAQ in the germline V gene (reference sequence). CDR3 in amino acids: CASSLVAGSSYNEQFF. The CDR3, as DNA: TGTGCCAGCAGCTTAGTGGCGGGTAGCTCCTACAATGAGCAGTTCTTC.

The rearrangement links TRBV10-1 to TRBJ2-1; 11 nucleotides match TRBD2. The ends lost 5 bases at V and 2 bases at J; junction bases unmatched: 2. Germline CDR1 and CDR2: WNHNN and SYGVQD (reference sequence). This CDR3 has 15 amino acids. The CDR3 region has the DNA TGCGCCAGCAGTCCGACTAGCGGGGCCTACAATGAGCAGTTCTTC. Its protein product is CASSPTSGAYNEQFF.

The chain joins TRBV5-1 to TRBJ2-7; TRBD1 matches at 7 bases. Germline trimming cut 0 bases from V and 6 bases from J; bases unmatched to any gene: 6. CDR3 size: 14 residues. The germline V gene has CDR1 SGHRS and CDR2 YFSETQ. CDR3 nucleotide sequence: TGCGCCAGCAGCTTGGCTACGACAGGGTCCGAGCAGTACTTC. Translated: CASSLATTGSEQYF. The variable domain in full, with the rest retrieved from reference TRBV5-1 and TRBJ2-7, is KAGVTQTPRYLIKTRGQQVTLSCSPISGHRSVSWYQQTPGQGLQFLFEYFSETQRNKGNFPGRFSGRQFSNSRSEMNVSTLELGDSALYLCASSLATTGSEQYFGPGTRLTVT.

This rearrangement joins TRBV6-1 to TRBJ1-2; possibly TRBD1 for D (5 bases). Germline V gives CDR1 MNHNS, CDR2 SASEGT. Trimming took off 4 bases at V and 7 bases at J, with 19 bases between the two ends. CDR3 size: 15 residues. The DNA of the CDR3 is TGTGCCAGCAGTGTAATAACCGGGACCTTATTTGGCTACACCTTC. Encoded protein: CASSVITGTLFGYTF.

V and J are TRBV4-1 and TRBJ1-1; TRBD1 aligns across 11 bases. CDR1 and CDR2 (germline): MGHRA, YSYEKL. Germline trimming cut 4 bases from V and 1 base from J; bases unmatched to any gene: 8. There are 17 residues in the CDR3. The CDR3: CASSRGQGALGNTEAFF. CDR3 nucleotides: TGCGCCAGCAGCCGTGGACAGGGGGCTCTGGGGAACACTGAAGCTTTCTTT.

This clone was observed once. The chain combines TRBV11-2 with TRBJ1-2; TRBD1 is a possible D gene (5 bases). Germline CDR1 SGHAT, CDR2 FQNNGV. The CDR3 contains 14 residues. The V end was cut by 5 bases, the J end by 8 bases, with 18 bases between. The CDR3 DNA reads as TGTGCCAGCAGCCTCCGCACGGGGGGGGACGGCTACACCTTC. As protein: CASSLRTGGDGYTF. Full variable domain (remainder filled in from reference TRBV11-2 and TRBJ1-2): EAGVAQSPRYKIIEKRQSVAFWCNPISGHATLYWYQQILGQGPKLLIQFQNNGVVDDSQLPKDRFSAERLKGVDSTLKIQPAKLEDSAVYLCASSLRTGGDGYTFGSGTRLTVV.

This rearrangement joins TRBV7-9 to TRBJ2-1; D call uncertain. The CDR3 sequence is 14 residues long. Germline V gives CDR1 SEHNR, CDR2 FQNEAQ (reference sequence). V lost 5 bases, J lost 3 bases, and 11 bases lay in between. The DNA of the CDR3 is TGTGCCAGCAGCCCCAACAGCGTCTACAATGAGCAGTTCTTC. Translating gives CASSPNSVYNEQFF.

In this sample, this clone turned up once. The chain combines TRBV30 with TRBJ1-1; D is unclear. Germline CDR1 GTSNPN, CDR2 SVGIG (reference sequence). The ends were cut back, 6 bases at V and 1 base at J, with 12 bases in the middle. This CDR3 comprises 13 residues. The CDR3 DNA follows: TGTGCCTGTTGGGTTTCGGGGAACACTGAAGCTTTCTTT. As protein: CACWVSGNTEAFF.

The chain combines TRBV19 with TRBJ1-4; 7 nucleotides line up with TRBD1. V trimming: 6 bases; J trimming: 0 bases; junction bases outside the gene matches: 13. Looked up from germline, CDR1 is LNHDA and CDR2 is SQIVND (reference sequence). The CDR3 extends over 18 amino acids. CDR3 coding DNA: TGTGCCAGTAGCCCCACATTCCGCAGGGGGACAACTAATGAAAAACTGTTTTTT. Encoded protein: CASSPTFRRGTTNEKLFF.

The rearrangement joins TRBV5-4 to TRBJ1-2, with D perhaps matching TRBD1 (6 bases). The CDR3 runs to 13 residues. Germline assignment: CDR1 SGHNT and CDR2 YYREEE (reference sequence). Trimming removed 4 bases at V and 1 base at J, with 8 bases between. CDR3 in amino acids: CASSVDSNYGYTF. CDR3 in DNA: TGTGCCAGCAGCGTGGACAGTAACTATGGCTACACCTTC.

This chain uses TRBV9 with TRBJ1-4, with a possible D match to TRBD1 (5 bases). The CDR3 length is 15 residues. CDR1 is SGDLS and CDR2 is YYNGEE in the germline V gene. V was clipped by 4 bases and J by 1 base, with 11 bases between them. CDR3 in DNA: TGTGCCAGCAGCCCTGGGGACGGAACTAATGAAAAACTGTTTTTT. This sequence encodes CASSPGDGTNEKLFF.

V usage is TRBV5-6 and J usage is TRBJ2-6; D might be TRBD1 (5 bases). Germline CDR1 and CDR2: SGHDT and YYEEEE. The CDR3 consists of 16 residues. With 4 bases removed from V and 4 bases from J, the gap between germline ends came to 15 bases. The CDR3 loop reads CASSQGRPGGANVLTF. CDR3 coding DNA: TGTGCCAGCAGCCAGGGTCGACCGGGCGGGGCCAACGTCCTGACTTTC.

This sequence joins TRBV6-1 and TRBJ1-5; D remains unclear. The germline gives CDR1 MNHNS, CDR2 SASEGT. The CDR3 consists of 16 residues. V was pared by 2 bases and J by 3 bases, with 14 bases between. For the CDR3, the DNA is TGTGCCAGCAGTGAAATGGTAGGACTGAACAATCAGCCCCAGCATTTT. It encodes CASSEMVGLNNQPQHF.

Turning to this clone: One junction end disagrees with the germline gene, perhaps due to a read error. The V call is TRBV5-6, the J call TRBJ1-2; D uncertain. The germline V gene encodes CDR1 SGHDT and CDR2 YYEEEE. This CDR3 spans 13 amino acids. In DNA form, the CDR3 reads TGTGCCAGCAGCGAAGGCACGGGTCGGATTTGGGACTTC. Its translation is CASSEGTGRIWDF. The full variable domain, completed using reference TRBV5-6 and TRBJ1-2, is DAGVTQSPTHLIKTRGQQVTLRCSPKSGHDTVSWYQQALGQGPQFIFQYYEEEERQRGNFPDRFSGHQFPNYSSELNVNALLLGDSALYLCASSEGTGRIWDFGSGTRLTVV.

V and J are TRBV10-1 and TRBJ1-5, with D uncertain. The CDR3 is made up of 13 amino acids. V was clipped by 2 bases and J by 2 bases, with 4 bases between them. The germline gives CDR1 WNHNN, CDR2 SYGVQD (reference sequence). The CDR3 spells CASSENGNQPQHF. Here the CDR3 DNA reads TGCGCCAGCAGTGAGAATGGCAATCAGCCCCAGCATTTT.

This clone was recorded once. CDR3: CASSLAWLAGQETQYF. Here the CDR3 DNA reads TGTGCCAGCAGCTTGGCCTGGCTAGCGGGTCAAGAGACCCAGTACTTC. This chain uses TRBV5-6 with TRBJ2-5, with TRBD2 matching over 8 bases. The CDR3 contains 16 residues. Germline CDR1 SGHDT, CDR2 YYEEEE. The J segment lost 2 bases and the V segment lost 0 bases, leaving 6 bases of the junction unmatched.

This chain joins TRBV7-9 and TRBJ2-7; 11 bases agree with TRBD1. The CDR3 loop spans 15 amino acids. Germline CDR1 is SEHNR and CDR2 is FQNEAQ (reference sequence). V lost 5 bases to trimming and J lost 4 bases; unmatched junction nucleotides: 7. CDR3 bases: TGTGCCAGCAGCACCTGGACAGGGGGCAAGTACGAGCAGTACTTC. Encoded protein: CASSTWTGGKYEQYF.

The chain employs TRBV7-9 and TRBJ2-7; D call uncertain. The V and J ends lost 3 bases and 0 bases respectively, with 12 bases between them. The CDR3 is 15 amino acids. Germline CDR1 is SEHNR and CDR2 is FQNEAQ (reference sequence). CDR3 in amino acids: CASSFEAGRSYEQYF. CDR3 DNA: TGTGCCAGCAGCTTCGAGGCAGGCCGCTCCTACGAGCAGTACTTC.

The chain joins TRBV5-4 to TRBJ2-7; 12 bases line up with TRBD1. The V segment lost 4 bases and the J segment 3 bases; nucleotides outside the gene matches: 8. From germline, CDR1 is SGHNT and CDR2 YYREEE (reference sequence). The CDR3 has 16 residues. In DNA, the CDR3 is TGTGCCAGCAGCCGAATCGGGACAGGGGGCAACTACGAGCAGTACTTC. It is translated as CASSRIGTGGNYEQYF.

V gene TRBV5-4 combines with J gene TRBJ2-7; unclear D gene. Trimming took off 7 bases at V and 2 bases at J, with 16 bases between the two ends. CDR1 and CDR2 (germline): SGHNT, YYREEE (reference sequence). The CDR3 contains 14 residues. This chain's CDR3 is CASCPGPSTYEQYF. The CDR3 DNA reads TGTGCCAGCTGTCCCGGGCCTTCTACCTACGAGCAGTACTTC.

The rearrangement joins TRBV30 to TRBJ1-4, with a tentative D call TRBD1 (5 bases). The CDR3 contains 15 residues. Germline V lookup: CDR1 GTSNPN, CDR2 SVGIG (reference sequence). Deletions cut 4 bases from V and 7 bases from J, with 19 bases between. In DNA, the CDR3 is TGTGCCTGGACTGGCGGGCAGGGAGGAATTGAAAAACTGTTTTTT. Translating gives CAWTGGQGGIEKLFF.

The chain couples TRBV27 to TRBJ1-4; the D is unclear. CDR1 and CDR2 (germline): MNHEY, SMNVEV (reference sequence). The V gene lost 6 bases and the J gene lost 3 bases, with 8 bases spanning the gap. The CDR3 extends over 13 amino acids. Written as DNA, the CDR3 is TGTGCCAGCAGGAGATCGGCTAATGAAAAACTGTTTTTT. Translated, it gives CASRRSANEKLFF.

The chain combines TRBV5-1 with TRBJ2-7, with D possibly TRBD1 on 7 matching bases. The CDR3 is 14 residues long. In germline, CDR1 is SGHRS, CDR2 YFSETQ. V gave up 5 bases and J gave up 1 base, with 13 bases separating them. CDR3 region: CASRRQGGSYEQYF. The CDR3 bases are TGCGCCAGCAGAAGACAGGGAGGATCCTACGAGCAGTACTTC.

V is TRBV2 and J is TRBJ2-5; D possibly corresponds to TRBD2 (6 bases). The germline V gene encodes CDR1 SNHLY and CDR2 FYNNEI. V lost 5 bases to trimming and J lost 5 bases, with 12 bases between them. This CDR3 is built from 13 residues. CDR3 in amino acids: CASSSTRSETQYF. Written as DNA, the CDR3 is TGTGCCAGCAGTTCGACTAGGTCGGAGACCCAGTACTTC. Using reference TRBV2 and TRBJ2-5 for the parts outside the CDR3, the full variable domain is EPEVTQTPSHQVTQMGQEVILRCVPISNHLYFYWYRQILGQKVEFLVSFYNNEISEKSEIFDDQFSVERPDGSNFTLKIRSTKLEDSAMYFCASSSTRSETQYFGPGTRLLVL.

This clone was counted once. This chain links TRBV5-4 with TRBJ2-2, with 11 bases matching TRBD2. The CDR3 is 17 residues long. The junction had 9 bases not matched to a gene; V was cut back by 4 bases and J by 4 bases. The germline gives CDR1 SGHNT, CDR2 YYREEE (reference sequence). CDR3 loop: CASSMGGLAGRTGELFF. CDR3 nucleotides: TGTGCCAGCAGCATGGGTGGACTAGCGGGCCGCACCGGGGAGCTGTTTTTT. Together with reference TRBV5-4 and TRBJ2-2, the CDR3 gives the full variable domain: ETGVTQSPTHLIKTRGQQVTLRCSSQSGHNTVSWYQQALGQGPQFIFQYYREEENGRGNFPPRFSGLQFPNYSSELNVNALELDDSALYLCASSMGGLAGRTGELFFGEGSRLTVL.

This clone was observed a single time. This chain connects TRBV6-6 to TRBJ2-1, with D hard to call. Looked up from germline, CDR1 is MNHNY and CDR2 is SVGAGI (reference sequence). V was shortened by 2 bases and J by 2 bases, with 13 bases between the two germline ends. The CDR3 runs 16 residues. CDR3: CASSYPISSPYNEQFF. In DNA form, the CDR3 reads TGTGCCAGCAGTTACCCCATCAGCAGCCCCTACAATGAGCAGTTCTTC.